This TCR beta chain comes out of a study of blood T cell repertoires in COVID-19. After removal of 3 bases from V and 4 bases from J, the junction contained 11 bases not matched to a gene. The CDR3 runs to 16 residues. Per the germline V gene, CDR1 is SEHNR and CDR2 is FQNEAQ (reference sequence). Sequencing used immunoSEQ multiplex PCR; TCRdb keeps in-frame clones, though not all of them. The data contain 45,000 to 60,000 clones, approximately 86% of them singletons. This clone was recorded only once. The chain employs TRBV7-9 and TRBJ1-2; 7 nucleotides agree with TRBD1. This clonotype originated in a man between 45 and 60 years old with active COVID-19. The sequenced material came from peripheral blood. CDR3 bases: TGTGCCAGCAGCTTCGCGGAGAGACAGGGATCCTATGGCTACACCTTC. As protein: CASSFAERQGSYGYTF. Using reference TRBV7-9 and TRBJ1-2 for the parts outside the CDR3, the full variable domain is DTGVSQNPRHKITKRGQNVTFRCDPISEHNRLYWYRQTLGQGPEFLTYFQNEAQLEKSRLLSDRFSAERPKGSFSTLEIQRTEQGDSAMYLCASSFAERQGSYGYTFGSGTRLTVV.